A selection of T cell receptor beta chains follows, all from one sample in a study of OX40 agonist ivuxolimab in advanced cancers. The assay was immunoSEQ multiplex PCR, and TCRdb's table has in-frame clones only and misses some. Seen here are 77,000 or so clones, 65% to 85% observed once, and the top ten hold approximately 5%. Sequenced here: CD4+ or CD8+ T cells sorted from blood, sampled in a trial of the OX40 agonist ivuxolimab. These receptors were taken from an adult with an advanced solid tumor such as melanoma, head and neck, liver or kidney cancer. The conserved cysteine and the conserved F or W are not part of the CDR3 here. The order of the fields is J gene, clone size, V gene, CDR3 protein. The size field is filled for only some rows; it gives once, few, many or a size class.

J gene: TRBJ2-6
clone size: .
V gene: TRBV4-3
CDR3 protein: ASSRVGSGANVLT

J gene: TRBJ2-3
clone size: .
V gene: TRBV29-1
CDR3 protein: SVGLAFGTDTQY

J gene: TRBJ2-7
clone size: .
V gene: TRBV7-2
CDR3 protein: ASTYSISSYEQY

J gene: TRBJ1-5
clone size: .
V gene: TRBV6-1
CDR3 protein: ASRPGRVSSQPQH

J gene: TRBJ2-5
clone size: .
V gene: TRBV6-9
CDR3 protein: ASSYPAYQQETQY

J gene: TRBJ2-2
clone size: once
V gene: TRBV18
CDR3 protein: ASSRDRGGTGELF

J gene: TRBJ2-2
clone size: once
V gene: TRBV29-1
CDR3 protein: SVKGQGLAGELF

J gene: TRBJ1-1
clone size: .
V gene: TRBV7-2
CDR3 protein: ASSLGTEAF

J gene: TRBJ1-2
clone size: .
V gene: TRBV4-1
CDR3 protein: ASSQGQGAQEGYT

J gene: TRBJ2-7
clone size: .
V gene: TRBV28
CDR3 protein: ASSPIAGAAYEQY

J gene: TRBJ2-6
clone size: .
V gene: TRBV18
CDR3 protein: ASSLASGANVLT

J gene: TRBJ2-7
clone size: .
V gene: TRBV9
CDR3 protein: ASSRSGSWDEQY

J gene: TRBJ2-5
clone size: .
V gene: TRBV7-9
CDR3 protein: ASSRGSGPGETQY

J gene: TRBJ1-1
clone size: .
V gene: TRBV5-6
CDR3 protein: ASSSDRLEGF

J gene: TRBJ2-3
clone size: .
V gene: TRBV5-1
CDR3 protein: ASSFGTSGTDTQY

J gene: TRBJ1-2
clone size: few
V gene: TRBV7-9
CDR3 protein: ASSPLGFDYGYT

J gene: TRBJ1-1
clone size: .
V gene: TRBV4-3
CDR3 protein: ASSQGQANTEAF

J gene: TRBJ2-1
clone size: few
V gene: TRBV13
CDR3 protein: ASSPGTANNEQF

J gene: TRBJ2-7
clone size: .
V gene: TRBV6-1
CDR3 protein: ASSESDRGPDEQY

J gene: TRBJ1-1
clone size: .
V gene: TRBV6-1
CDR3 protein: ASSALRMNTEAF

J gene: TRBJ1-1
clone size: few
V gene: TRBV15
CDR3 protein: ATSRRQATMNTEAF

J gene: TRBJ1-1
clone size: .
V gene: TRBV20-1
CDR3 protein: SARYTEAF

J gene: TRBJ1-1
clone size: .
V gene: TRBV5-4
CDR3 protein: ASSLDTLGNTEAF

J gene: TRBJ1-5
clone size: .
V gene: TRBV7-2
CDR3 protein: ASSLEPANQPQH

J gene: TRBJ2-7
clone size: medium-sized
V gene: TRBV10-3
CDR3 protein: AISHAVGTSYSYEQY

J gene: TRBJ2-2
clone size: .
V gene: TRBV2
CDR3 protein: ASDPGGLAGPNTGELF

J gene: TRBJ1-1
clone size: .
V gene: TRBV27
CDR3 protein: ASSFKGGRTEAF

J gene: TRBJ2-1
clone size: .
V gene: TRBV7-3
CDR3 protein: ASSSTKYNEQF

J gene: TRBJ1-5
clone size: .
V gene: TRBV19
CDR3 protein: ASSTTGTLNQPQH